This T cell receptor (beta chain) originates from a study of cytomegalovirus exposure and HLA in healthy donors (TCRdb year 2017). Study-wide context: According to an earlier analysis of several hundred of the donors, about 179 million T cells yielded some 110 million unique TCR beta sequences and 276 Gb of sequence data. A later analysis re-examined previously published TCR beta repertoires from about 670 donors and added high-resolution HLA genotyping to investigate patterns of TCR occurrence. An earlier analysis of 587 of the donors used high-throughput TCR beta sequencing to judge whether each TCR beta V gene segment behaved as functional or pseudogenic. Every discovery cohort repertoire had been produced on one sequencing platform. The study used immunosequencing to profile the T cell repertoires of approximately 640 subjects and linked those repertoires to cytomegalovirus serostatus. Class I and class II HLA loci were covered by the typing at four-digit resolution. The study was designed to test whether signatures of past pathogen exposure could be identified by cataloging public T cell receptors. An early release covering roughly 640 HLA-typed donors comprised approximately 300 gigabases of sequencing data and around 85 million unique TCR sequences. Of the approximately 400 genotyped donors, 81% were placed in the genetic ancestry cluster associated with self-reported Caucasian donors. In addition to the first cohort of around 670 subjects, a separate validation cohort of about 120 different subjects was used. The later analysis used no new phenotypic data to find candidate immune exposures, relying instead on TCR beta sequences and their occurrence across donors. The number of donors typed differed by locus, with 629-630 for A, B, C, DRB1 and DQB1, around 560 for DQA1, 600 to 610 for DPA1, and over 400 for DPB1. In a later genetic analysis, genome-wide SNP genotypes for 398 of the 666 donors were used, and that subset was treated as a discovery cohort. Five DR-DQ haplotypes were treated as single units for association and clustering because of strong linkage in the cohort. Donor age, sex, ethnicity and CMV serostatus were compiled together with the repertoire data. Among almost 400 genotyped donors of the cohort, an average of approximately 230,000 unique TCR beta nucleotide sequences were sequenced per donor, around 20% of them non-productive. To predict cytomegalovirus infection status, the study brought together high-throughput TCR immunosequencing, statistical association of individual TCRs with disease status, and machine learning.

The paper's findings and limits, for the study overall: Immune exposure information for the cohort was limited to CMV serostatus. In a later analysis, several top co-occurrence clusters were reported to appear linked to parvovirus B19, influenza, CMV and Epstein-Barr virus. The earlier analysis of 587 of the donors excluded roughly 17 rarely observed V segments, including chromosome 9 orphons, because counts were too low. The authors suggested that the approach could potentially be extended to other disease states and immunological phenotypes. Some IMGT-functional V segments, including TRBV6-2 and TRBV6-3, could not be told apart with the 87-base-pair reads, so those segments were excluded. Most TCR sequences were observed very rarely across donors, whereas some public TCRs were present in many individuals. An earlier analysis of approximately 590 of the donors showed that most TCR beta V segments appeared in productive rearrangements either about 90% or about 30% of the time, which broadly matched IMGT annotations. HLA typing was unavailable for some donors at each locus, so association tests used only the typed subset. V-gene and J-gene trimming of TCR beta chains was associated with a missense DCLRE1C variant in a later genetic analysis, and the association was replicated in an independent cohort. At a false discovery rate of 0.05, a later analysis linked some 17,000 TCR beta sequences to specific HLA alleles. The study gave a list of under 200 TCR beta chains associated with cytomegalovirus. When HLA alleles, especially DR and DQ, strongly co-occurred, attributing TCR associations to individual alleles was difficult. Most CMV-associated TCR beta chains appeared to be HLA-restricted in a later analysis, and the HLA associations seemed to be driven largely by CMV exposure. Linkage disequilibrium might explain the correlated functional status among segregating V segments, but an unknown experimental factor could not be ruled out. Roughly uniform sequencing depth across donors was assumed in presence/absence analyses, although this assumption may not hold. Compared with the 666-donor mean, donors in an Asian-associated ancestry cluster had fewer N-insertions in productive TCRs, according to a later genetic analysis. The classifier was reported to diagnose cytomegalovirus status with high specificity and sensitivity in both the original cohort and the validation cohort. In this cohort, only TCR beta chains were sequenced, and detectable features were limited by the absence of alpha or paired-chain data. A few of the identified cytomegalovirus-associated TCR beta chains were confirmed in vitro to be specific for cytomegalovirus antigens. A group of highly shared sequence variants was considered likely to be a technical artifact of the sequencing pipeline. A further reported finding was that TCR beta sequences accurately predicted the HLA-A and HLA-B alleles for most subjects in the first cohort. Compared with equally common non-associated chains, HLA-associated TCR beta chains in a later analysis were more clonally expanded and had lower generation probabilities. In a later analysis, the rate of TCR association differed among HLA loci, with DRB1 alleles having the most associated TCRs and HLA-C alleles having the fewest.

The germline V gene gives CDR1 as MGHDK and CDR2 as SYGVNS. At the junction V is shortened by 7 bases and J by 0 bases, with 9 bases in between. The CDR3 holds 14 amino acids from the cysteine to the phenylalanine. This entry keeps only the CDR3 DNA: 42 bases, framed from base 1. The cohort consisted of 650 to 850 healthy bone marrow donors. At the time of sampling, all cohort members were nominally healthy, though unrecorded immune exposures were likely present. The donor tested CMV seronegative and was one of the 352 seronegative cohort members. Every donor gave a peripheral blood sample, and the peripheral blood mononuclear cells from that sample were used for TCR beta sequencing. Genomic DNA was extracted from the blood cell samples with the Qiagen DNeasy Blood Extraction Kit. On this clone: Which antigen it targets is not known. No base-level quality is on record; no much larger clone is a single base apart.

Libraries were prepared through the immunoSEQ multiplex PCR assay. The multiplex PCR relied on a mix of 60 forward primers for TCR Vbeta segments and 13 reverse primers for TCR Jbeta segments. The CDR3 region of rearranged TCR beta genes was amplified from genomic DNA with a multiplex PCR assay. The Illumina HiSeq System was used to sequence the amplified TCR beta libraries as 87-base-pair reads. Regarding the original processing steps: A later analysis tallied roughly 80 million unique TCR beta chains across the 666 repertoires, and approximately 12 million of those chains were shared by two or more donors. Raw reads were error-corrected and collapsed into unique sequences by a nearest-neighbor algorithm in which closely related sequences were merged to remove PCR and sequencing errors. CDR3 sequences were aligned to IMGT reference sequences to assign V, D and J gene segments. For a sequence to be retained, a match of at least six nucleotides was required to both a V gene segment and a J gene segment. A rearrangement was called productive if the CDR3 had no stop codons and remained in frame with V and J, and every other rearrangement was called non-productive. Following IMGT convention, CDR3 was defined as the stretch from the second conserved V-encoded cysteine to the conserved J-encoded phenylalanine. Sequences without an unambiguous match to a single V gene segment were excluded from the earlier analysis of about 600 of the donors. An earlier analysis of about 590 of the donors classified V segments as functional when productive rearrangements were above 56.7% and as segregating when the standard deviation between donors was above 5%. A statistical classification framework was developed to diagnose cytomegalovirus status using the catalog of TCR beta chain sequences. A later analysis assigned V and J genes by comparing TCR nucleotide sequences with IMGT/GENE-DB human TR gene sequences. In a later analysis, CDR3 sequences and most-parsimonious VDJ recombination scenarios were assigned using the TCRdist pipeline. In a later analysis, each TCR beta chain was defined by its CDR3 amino acid sequence together with its V-gene family, and reads without a unique V-gene family were excluded. To address suspected cross-contamination and a sequencing artifact, a later analysis removed a few hundred highly shared, low-generation-probability nucleotide sequences. For each public chain, a later analysis derived a clonal expansion index from normalized ranks of inferred template counts within each repertoire. In a later analysis, generation probabilities were computed with a VDJ recombination model fitted to out-of-frame rearrangements, and the resulting probabilities were checked against IGoR. In a later analysis, hypergeometric tests were used to score TCR-TCR, TCR-HLA and TCR-CMV co-occurrence, with a repertoire-size bias correction applied to TCR pairs. A later analysis estimated false discovery rates by permuting HLA or CMV assignments 20 times. In a later analysis, co-occurring TCRs were grouped with DBSCAN, and TCRdist sequence similarity was added when clustering was performed within HLA-allele-positive subsets. For co-occurrence clustering, repertoires with fewer than 30,000 or more than 120,000 public chains were excluded, along with roughly 5 repertoires with anomalous nucleotide sharing. Here the immuneACCESS table is served through TCRdb, limited to in-frame sequences with V and J called. Missing clones are a known gap in these copies; in checked studies unresolved V genes cover under half, and the rest lacks a known reason. The D gene and trimming were derived from the DNA, and the V and J assignments and clone size from that table. The sample table shows around 140,000 clones, and about 74% are seen once. 0.94% of the sample goes to the ten largest clones.

The source material was PBMCs. Recombination joined TRBV25-1 with TRBJ2-2; TRBD1 is a weak D gene call, 5 bases matching. The clonotype originates from a woman aged 55-70 years in good health and CMV-seronegative. The nucleotide sequence is given as TGTGCCAGCACAGGGCACGCGAACACCGGGGAGCTGTTTTTT. Its translation reads: CASTGHANTGELFF.